The 8 T cell receptor beta chains below were found in one sample sequenced in a study of control samples from healthy donors and cancer patients. The repertoire was sequenced with immunoSEQ multiplex PCR; TCRdb's copy has only in-frame clones and lacks some. The table shows just over 150,000 clones, with roughly 94% occurring only once. Sequences were obtained from blood. Source of these receptors: a middle-aged woman in good health.

The CDR3 DNA reads TGTGCCAGTAGTATACCCTGGAATCAGCCCCAGCATTTT. This translates into CASSIPWNQPQHF. J is TRBJ1-5 and V is TRBV19; D is undetermined. The CDR3 contains 13 residues. V was trimmed by 2 bases and J by 4 bases, leaving 6 bases between them. Germline lookup yields CDR1 LNHDA and CDR2 SQIVND (reference sequence).

This clone was counted a single time. The J gene is TRBJ1-5, the V gene TRBV7-9; TRBD1 matches at 11 bases. Trimming took 3 bases from V and 5 from J; bases not matched to a gene: 3. CDR1 SEHNR and CDR2 FQNEAQ come from the germline V gene (reference sequence). This CDR3 is 15 amino acids long. CDR3 sequence: CASSLSGQGDQPQHF. CDR3 nucleotides: TGTGCCAGCAGCTTGTCGGGACAGGGGGATCAGCCCCAGCATTTT.

The rearrangement uses TRBV5-6 and TRBJ2-5; 12 bases match TRBD2. J lost 4 bases, V lost 0 bases, and 4 bases had no gene match. The germline CDR1 and CDR2 sequences are SGHDT and YYEEEE. The CDR3 covers 16 residues. CDR3 DNA sequence: TGTGCCAGCAGCTTGGAAGTGGGACTAGCGGGAGAGACCCAGTACTTC. It codes for CASSLEVGLAGETQYF.

A note on this clone: Other DNA sequences of this sample code for an identical CDR3. The chain is built from TRBV7-2 and TRBJ1-5, with D maybe TRBD1 (5 bases). The V and J ends lost 5 bases and 1 base respectively, with 15 bases between them. This CDR3 comprises 16 residues. The germline V gene has CDR1 SGHTA and CDR2 FQGNSA. The CDR3 DNA is TGTGCCAGCAGCCCGTCCAGGGTGTTGAGCAATCAGCCCCAGCATTTT. It is translated as CASSPSRVLSNQPQHF. Full variable domain (rest looked up from reference TRBV7-2 and TRBJ1-5): GAGVSQSPSNKVTEKGKDVELRCDPISGHTALYWYRQSLGQGLEFLIYFQGNSAPDKSGLPSDRFSAERTGGSVSTLTIQRTQQEDSAVYLCASSPSRVLSNQPQHFGDGTRLSIL.

The CDR3 loop reads CASSNLGTNTEAFF. For the CDR3, the DNA is TGTGCCAGCAGTAACCTCGGGACGAACACTGAAGCTTTCTTT. The gene calls are TRBV27 and TRBJ1-1; perhaps TRBD1 as D (5 bases). Germline CDR1 and CDR2: MNHEY and SMNVEV (reference sequence). V lost 5 bases and J lost 1, with 11 bases in between. The CDR3 contains 14 residues.

In its sample, this clone was seen once. The chain employs TRBV6-2 or TRBV6-3 and TRBJ1-1; possibly TRBD1 for D (5 bases). Germline CDR1 reads MNHEY; CDR2 reads SVGEGT. V was trimmed by 0 bases and J by 6 bases, leaving 23 bases between them. The CDR3 is 18 amino acids. CDR3 region: CASSYSDLGAAGFPEAFF. CDR3 nucleotides: TGTGCCAGCAGTTACTCGGATCTCGGCGCTGCAGGGTTCCCTGAAGCTTTCTTT.

This clone was found once. This rearrangement joins TRBV7-6 to TRBJ1-2; D is ambiguous. Looked up from germline, CDR1 is SGHVS and CDR2 is FNYEAQ. The CDR3 spans 15 residues. Deletions cut 0 bases from V and 2 bases from J, with 10 bases between. The CDR3 DNA reads TGTGCCAGCAGCTTAGCGTTTGGTCAGAACTATGGCTACACCTTC. Protein product: CASSLAFGQNYGYTF.

The CDR3, as DNA: TGTGCCAGCAGCAAAGTAGGAGGGCGCTTTTGCTACAATGAGCAGTTCTTC. Residues: CASSKVGGRFCYNEQFF. This sequence joins TRBV21-1 and TRBJ2-1; TRBD2, the D gene given by the table, was not confirmed from the DNA. TRBV21-1 is deemed a pseudogene. CDR3 size: 17 residues.